Below, one T cell receptor (beta chain) is given with its context. Its antigen is as yet unknown. The sample is drawn from a study of T cell responses to AZD1222 COVID-19 vaccine. CDR1 and CDR2 (germline): SGHTA, FQGNSA. This CDR3 contains 15 residues. V was clipped by 2 bases and J by 0 bases, with 8 bases between them. Assay used: immunoSEQ multiplex PCR; TCRdb lists only in-frame clones, some missing. This sample carries about 100,000 clones, nearly 90% of them seen once, and the ten largest clones take approximately 4.8%. The study, taken as a whole, reports: The CD4 TCRs associated with vaccination extended across spike and predominated at 160-218 and 743-854.

The sample in question was peripheral blood, obtained 28 days after the second AZD1222 dose. The J gene is TRBJ2-1, the V gene TRBV7-2; maybe TRBD2 (5 bases). This clonotype was obtained from an adult who received the AZD1222 COVID-19 vaccine. The chain's CDR3 is CASSLLGVSYNEQFF. Written as DNA, the CDR3 is TGTGCCAGCAGCTTACTCGGGGTCTCCTACAATGAGCAGTTCTTC.